The subject of this entry is one T cell receptor beta chain. Its matching antigen is unknown. The record originates from a study of blood T cells in healthy people across ages. A second PCR, run for roughly 7 to 11 cycles, used a sample-barcoded 5' primer plus a J-beta primer mix. A single record per CDR3 protein comes from TCRdb applying MiXCR to the 5' RACE reads. In the table there are about 780,000 distinct CDR3 sequences, roughly 24% of which are singletons. Germline V lookup: CDR1 ENHRY, CDR2 SYGVKD. This CDR3 comprises 11 residues. General study findings and limits: No one knew whether donors had CMV, which possibly confounded expanded clonotype changes.

Separately, the same data were catalogued under a study of T cells of mothers and their children. That paper notes: Similar effects of thymic selection on TCR recombination output were recorded in related and unrelated pairs.

The sample consisted of blood. The chain combines TRBV10-3 with TRBJ2-7, with D perhaps TRBD1 or TRBD2 (5 bases each). Near its end, the DNA agrees better with TRBJ2-1, so the J call may be wrong. The TCR sequence derives from a boy aged 10-17 years in good health. The CDR3, as DNA: TGTGCCATCAGCTCGGGACGCGGCCAGTTCTTC. Its translation: CAISSGRGQFF.